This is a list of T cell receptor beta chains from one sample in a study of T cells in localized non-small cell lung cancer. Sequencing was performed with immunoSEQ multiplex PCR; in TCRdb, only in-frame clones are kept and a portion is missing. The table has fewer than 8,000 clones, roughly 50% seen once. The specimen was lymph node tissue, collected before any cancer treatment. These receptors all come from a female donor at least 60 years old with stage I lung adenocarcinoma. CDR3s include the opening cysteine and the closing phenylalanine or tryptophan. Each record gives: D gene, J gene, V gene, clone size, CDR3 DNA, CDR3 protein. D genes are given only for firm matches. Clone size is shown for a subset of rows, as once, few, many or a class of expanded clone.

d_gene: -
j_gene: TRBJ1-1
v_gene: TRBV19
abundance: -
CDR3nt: TGTGCCACTCACCCCTCGAACACTGAAGCTTTCTTT
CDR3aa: CATHPSNTEAFF

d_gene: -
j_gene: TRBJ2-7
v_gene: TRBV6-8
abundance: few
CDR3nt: TGTGCCAGCAGAGATCCCGGGACAAGATACGAGCAGTACTTC
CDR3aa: CASRDPGTRYEQYF

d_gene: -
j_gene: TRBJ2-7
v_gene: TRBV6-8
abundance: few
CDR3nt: TGTGCCAGCAGCCCTCCGGGACTCTATTCCTACGAGCAGTACTTC
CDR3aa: CASSPPGLYSYEQYF

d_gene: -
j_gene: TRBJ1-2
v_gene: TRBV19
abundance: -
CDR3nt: TGTGCCAGTCACAAAGCGGGAGTCTATGGCTACACCTTC
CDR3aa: CASHKAGVYGYTF

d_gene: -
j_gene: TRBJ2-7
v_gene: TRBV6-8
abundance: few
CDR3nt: TGTGCCAGCAGTTACGGGCGGAACTACGAGCAGTACTTC
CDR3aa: CASSYGRNYEQYF

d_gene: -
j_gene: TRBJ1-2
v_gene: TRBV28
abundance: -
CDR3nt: TGTGCCAGCAGGATACAGGGTTACAACTATGGCTACACCTTC
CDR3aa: CASRIQGYNYGYTF

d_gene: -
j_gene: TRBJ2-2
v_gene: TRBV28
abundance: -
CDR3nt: TGTGCCAGCAATTCCTTGGGCGGGGAGCTGTTTTTT
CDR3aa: CASNSLGGELFF

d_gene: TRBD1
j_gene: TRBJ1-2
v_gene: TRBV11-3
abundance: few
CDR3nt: TGTGCCAGCAGCTTGGGACAGGCCGTCTATGGCTACACCTTC
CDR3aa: CASSLGQAVYGYTF

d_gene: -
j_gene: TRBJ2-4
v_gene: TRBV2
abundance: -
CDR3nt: TGTGCCAGCAGTTTAGCGCGCCGGCGAAACATTCAGTACTTC
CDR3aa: CASSLARRRNIQYF

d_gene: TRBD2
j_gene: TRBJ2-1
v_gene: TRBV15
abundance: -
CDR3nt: TGTGCCACCAGCAGAGATATGCGGGGGAGGGGGCAGTTCTTC
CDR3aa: CATSRDMRGRGQFF

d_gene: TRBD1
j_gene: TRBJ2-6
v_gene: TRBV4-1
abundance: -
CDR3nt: TGCGCCAGCAGCCTAGATCGGACAGGTGGGGCCAACGTCCTGACTTTC
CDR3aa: CASSLDRTGGANVLTF

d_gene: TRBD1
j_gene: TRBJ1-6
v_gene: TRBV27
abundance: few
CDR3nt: TGTGCCACCAGGGACAGGGGATATAATTCACCCCTCCACTTT
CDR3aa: CATRDRGYNSPLHF

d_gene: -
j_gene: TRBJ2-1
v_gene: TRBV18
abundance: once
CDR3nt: TGTGCCAGCTCACCACCGAGTCGGGATTACAATGAGCAGTTCTTC
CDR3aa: CASSPPSRDYNEQFF

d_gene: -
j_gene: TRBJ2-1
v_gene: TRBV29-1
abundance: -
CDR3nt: TGCAGCGTTATTTTTTGGTCCTCGGAGCAGTTCTTC
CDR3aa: CSVIFWSSEQFF

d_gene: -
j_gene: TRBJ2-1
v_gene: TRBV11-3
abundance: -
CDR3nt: TGTGCCAGCAGCTTGGAGGGGGTATCCTACAATGAGCAGTTCTTC
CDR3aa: CASSLEGVSYNEQFF

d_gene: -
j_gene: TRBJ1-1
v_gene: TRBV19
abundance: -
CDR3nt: TGTGCCAGTAGTATTTTTGAGATACAGAACACTGAAGCTTTCTTT
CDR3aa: CASSIFEIQNTEAFF

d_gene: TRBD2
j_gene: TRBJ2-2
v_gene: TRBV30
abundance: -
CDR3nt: TGTGCCTGGAAACCTAGCGGGAGGGTGAACACCGGGGAGCTGTTTTTT
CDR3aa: CAWKPSGRVNTGELFF

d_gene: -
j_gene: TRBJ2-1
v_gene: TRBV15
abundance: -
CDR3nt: TGTGCCACCAGCAGAGATCTAGCGTTGAGCTCCTACAATGAGCAGTTCTTC
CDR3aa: CATSRDLALSSYNEQFF

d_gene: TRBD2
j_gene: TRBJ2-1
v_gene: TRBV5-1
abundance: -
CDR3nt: TGCGCCAGCAGCTTGCGAGCGGGGAACTACAATGAGCAGTTCTTC
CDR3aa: CASSLRAGNYNEQFF

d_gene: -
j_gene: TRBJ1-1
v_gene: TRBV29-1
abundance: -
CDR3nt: TGCAGCGTTCCCCATACCGGAACTTGGAACACTGAAGCTTTCTTT
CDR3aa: CSVPHTGTWNTEAFF

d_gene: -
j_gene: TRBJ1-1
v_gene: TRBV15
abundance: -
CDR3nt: TGTGCCACCAGCAGAGATCCCGGGTTGAACACTGAAGCTTTCTTT
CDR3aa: CATSRDPGLNTEAFF

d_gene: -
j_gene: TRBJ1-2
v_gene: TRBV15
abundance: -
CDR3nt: TGTGCCACCAGCAGAGATTCGTCCCTGAGGATACGCTACACCTTC
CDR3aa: CATSRDSSLRIRYTF

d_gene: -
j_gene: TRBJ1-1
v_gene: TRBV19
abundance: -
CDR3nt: TGTGCCAGTAGTATGGGGGGCGGACGGGACACTGAAGCTTTCTTT
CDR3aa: CASSMGGGRDTEAFF

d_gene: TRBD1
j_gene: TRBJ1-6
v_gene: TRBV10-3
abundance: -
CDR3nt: TGTGCCATCAGTGAGTCCGGGACAGGGGTTTCACCCCTCCACTTT
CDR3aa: CAISESGTGVSPLHF

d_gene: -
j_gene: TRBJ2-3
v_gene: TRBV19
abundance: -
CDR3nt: TGTGCCAGTATAAGGGGCTTTACGCAGTATTTT
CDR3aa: CASIRGFTQYF

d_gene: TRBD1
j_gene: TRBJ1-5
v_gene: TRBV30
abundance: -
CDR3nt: TGTGCCTGGAGTCCAGGGGGCGGCAGGGGACAGCAGCCCCAGCATTTT
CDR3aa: CAWSPGGGRGQQPQHF

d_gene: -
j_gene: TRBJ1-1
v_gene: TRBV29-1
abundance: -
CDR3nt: TGCAGCGTTGCCCGGCGGGTCACTGAAGCTTTCTTT
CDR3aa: CSVARRVTEAFF

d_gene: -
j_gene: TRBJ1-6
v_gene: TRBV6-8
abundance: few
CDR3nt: TGTGCCAGCAGTTACTCGATACAGGTTGAGGTCCTCCACTTT
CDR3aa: CASSYSIQVEVLHF

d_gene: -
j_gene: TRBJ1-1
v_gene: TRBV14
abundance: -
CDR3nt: TGTGCCAGCAGCCAAGGGCGTTCGGGCTGGGGGACTGAAGCTTTCTTT
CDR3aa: CASSQGRSGWGTEAFF

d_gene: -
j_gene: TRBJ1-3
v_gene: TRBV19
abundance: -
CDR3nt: TGTGCCAGTAGCGGAGGTGGAAACACCATATATTTT
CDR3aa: CASSGGGNTIYF

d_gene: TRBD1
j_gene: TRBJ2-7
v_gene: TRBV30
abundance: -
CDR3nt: TGTGCCTGGAGTCGACAGGGGGCGGGTGAGCAGTACTTC
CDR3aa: CAWSRQGAGEQYF

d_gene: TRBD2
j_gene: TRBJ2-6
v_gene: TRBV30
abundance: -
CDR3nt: TGTGCCTCCGGAATTAGCGGGAGGGTCTCTGGGGCCAACGTCCTGACTTTC
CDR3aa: CASGISGRVSGANVLTF

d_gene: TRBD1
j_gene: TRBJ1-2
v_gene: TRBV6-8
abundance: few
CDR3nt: TGTGCCAGCAGTCCAACAGGGGACTATGGCTACACCTTC
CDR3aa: CASSPTGDYGYTF

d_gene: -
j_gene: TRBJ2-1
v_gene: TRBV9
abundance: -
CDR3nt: TGTGCCAGCAGCGTAGGGACACCCGAGCAGTTCTTC
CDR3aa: CASSVGTPEQFF

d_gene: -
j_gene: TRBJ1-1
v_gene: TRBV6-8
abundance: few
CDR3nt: TGTGCCAGCAGTTACCTGCCGGGGGGCATGAACACTGAAGCTTTCTTT
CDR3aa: CASSYLPGGMNTEAFF

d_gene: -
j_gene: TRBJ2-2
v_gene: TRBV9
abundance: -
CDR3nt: TGTGCCAGCAGTGAATCGGGCGGAAACACCGGGGAGCTGTTTTTT
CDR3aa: CASSESGGNTGELFF

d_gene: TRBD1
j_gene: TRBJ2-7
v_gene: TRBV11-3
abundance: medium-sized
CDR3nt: TGTGCCAGCAGCTTAGGTACTGCGGGGACAGGCCTTTACGAGCAGTACTTC
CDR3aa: CASSLGTAGTGLYEQYF

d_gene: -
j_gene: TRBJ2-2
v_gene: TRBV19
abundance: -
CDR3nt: TGTGCCAGTAGTATAGCGGGAAACACCGGGGAGCTGTTTTTT
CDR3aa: CASSIAGNTGELFF

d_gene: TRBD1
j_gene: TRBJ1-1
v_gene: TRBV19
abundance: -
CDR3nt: TGTGCCAGTAGTGTCAGGGGGTCGAACACTGAAGCTTTCTTT
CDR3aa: CASSVRGSNTEAFF

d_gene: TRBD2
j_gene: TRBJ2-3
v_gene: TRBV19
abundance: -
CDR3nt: TGTGCCAGTAGTAGGGCACCGGGAGGCAGCACAGATACGCAGTATTTT
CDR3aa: CASSRAPGGSTDTQYF

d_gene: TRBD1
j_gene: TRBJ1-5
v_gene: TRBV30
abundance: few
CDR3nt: TGTGCCTGGAGTGACAGGGGGCTTCAGCCCCAGCATTTT
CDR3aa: CAWSDRGLQPQHF

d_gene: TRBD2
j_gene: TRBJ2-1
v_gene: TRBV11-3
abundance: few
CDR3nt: TGTGCCAGCAGCTTAGTAGGAGGGGCTAGCGGGGTTTACAATGAGCAGTTCTTC
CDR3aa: CASSLVGGASGVYNEQFF

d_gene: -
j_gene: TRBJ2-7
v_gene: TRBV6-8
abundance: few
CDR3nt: TGTGCCAGCAGGCCCGAGGCACAGGCAACCACCTACGAGCAGTACTTC
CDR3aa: CASRPEAQATTYEQYF

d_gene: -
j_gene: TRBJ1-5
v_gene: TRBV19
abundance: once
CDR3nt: TGTGCCAGTAGATCCCGACTACAGGGCGAAGGACAGCCCCAGCATTTT
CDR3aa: CASRSRLQGEGQPQHF

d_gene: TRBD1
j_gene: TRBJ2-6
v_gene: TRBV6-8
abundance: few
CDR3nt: TGTGCCAGCAGCCCCGGGACAGGTAGCTTCTCTGGGGCCAACGTCCTGACTTTC
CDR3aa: CASSPGTGSFSGANVLTF

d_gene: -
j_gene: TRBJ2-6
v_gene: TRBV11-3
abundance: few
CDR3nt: TGTGCCAGCAGCCACAGGGCTTCCGGGGCCAACGTCCTGACTTTC
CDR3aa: CASSHRASGANVLTF

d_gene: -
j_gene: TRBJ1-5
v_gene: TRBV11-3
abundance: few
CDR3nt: TGTGCCAGCAGCTTAACGGTCCAAAATCAGCCCCAGCATTTT
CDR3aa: CASSLTVQNQPQHF

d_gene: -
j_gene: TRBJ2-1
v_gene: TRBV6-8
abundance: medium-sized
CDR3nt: TGTGCCAGCACTAGTAGAGGGAACAATGAGCAGTTCTTC
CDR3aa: CASTSRGNNEQFF

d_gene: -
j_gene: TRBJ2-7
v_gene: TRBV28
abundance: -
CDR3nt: TGTGCCAGCAGAGCTGCGGGAACCACCTACGAGCAGTACTTC
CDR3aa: CASRAAGTTYEQYF

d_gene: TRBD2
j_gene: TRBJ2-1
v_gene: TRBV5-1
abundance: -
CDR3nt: TGCGCCAGCCTCCCTTCTAGCGGGTTGTTTACTGAGCAGTTCTTC
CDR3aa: CASLPSSGLFTEQFF

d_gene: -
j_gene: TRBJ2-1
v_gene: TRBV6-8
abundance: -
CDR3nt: TGTGCCAGCAGTAAGAGATTTAGCTCCTACAATGAGCAGTTCTTC
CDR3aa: CASSKRFSSYNEQFF

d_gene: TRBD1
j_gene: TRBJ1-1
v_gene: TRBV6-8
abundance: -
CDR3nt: TGTGCCAGCAGTGCCCAATCAGGGGGCTACGGGAACACTGAAGCTTTCTTT
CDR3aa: CASSAQSGGYGNTEAFF

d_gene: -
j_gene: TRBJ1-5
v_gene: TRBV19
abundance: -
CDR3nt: TGTGCCAGTAGTATCCTTGGGACCGCAGATCAGCCCCAGCATTTT
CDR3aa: CASSILGTADQPQHF

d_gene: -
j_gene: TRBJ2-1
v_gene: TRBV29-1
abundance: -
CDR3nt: TGCAGCGTTGAAGAACTTGACAGTTACAATGAGCAGTTCTTC
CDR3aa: CSVEELDSYNEQFF